This passage covers 18 T cell receptor beta chains from one sample sequenced in a study of molecular identifiers for immune sequencing clone quantification. TCRdb re-derived calls from the PCR reads in MiXCR, one entry per CDR3 protein. The data show approximately 36,000 distinct CDR3 sequences, around 20% seen once. What was sequenced was naive CD8+ T cells from blood, with Jurkat cell RNA spiked in. Documented subset: FACS-sorted CD8+CD4-CCR7+CD45RA+ naive T cells. The receptors come from a human donor in good health. Some libraries in this study had Jurkat cell RNA spiked in.

This clonotype was seen at least ten times. The chain employs TRBV27 and TRBJ2-7, with D uncertain. The germline V gene encodes CDR1 MNHEY and CDR2 SMNVEV (reference sequence). The ends were cut back, 4 bases at V and 3 bases at J, with 13 bases in the middle. The CDR3 runs 14 residues. The CDR3 reads CASSSAVGVYEQYF. In nucleotides, the CDR3 is TGTGCCAGCAGTTCCGCCGTTGGGGTCTACGAGCAGTACTTC.

V usage is TRBV7-6 and J usage is TRBJ1-5; 9 positions match TRBD1. CDR3 size: 14 residues. In germline, CDR1 is SGHVS, CDR2 FNYEAQ. With V trimmed by 5 bases and J by 5 bases, 4 bases remained unmatched. This CDR3 is CASSPGTGYQPQHF. The CDR3 DNA reads as TGTGCCAGCAGCCCCGGGACAGGGTATCAGCCCCAGCATTTT.

As regards this clonotype: A much larger clone is a single base away; this may be a read error. The rearrangement links TRBV7-2 to TRBJ2-3; a possible D gene is TRBD2 (5 bases). Per the germline V gene, CDR1 is SGHTA and CDR2 is FQGNSA. The CDR3 totals 18 residues. V lost 3 bases to trimming and J lost 2 bases, with 21 bases between them. CDR3 residues: CASSFPPGEWVYTDTQYF. In nucleotides, the CDR3 is TGTGCCAGCAGCTTCCCGCCTGGGGAGTGGGTGTACACAGATACGCAGTATTTT.

This clonotype was counted many times. The chain is built from TRBV6-6 and TRBJ2-7, with 15 bases aligning to TRBD2. V lost 1 base to trimming and J lost 8 bases; unmatched junction nucleotides: 9. This CDR3 region has 17 residues. Germline CDR1 MNHNY, CDR2 SVGAGI (reference sequence). CDR3 bases: TGTGCCAGCAGTTACTACGCCTTGGGACTAGCGGGAGGAAAGCAGTACTTC. It specifies CASSYYALGLAGGKQYF.

The V gene is TRBV5-1, the J gene TRBJ1-2; perhaps TRBD1 as D (5 bases). Trimming cost V 0 bases and J 5 bases, with 11 bases left between them. Germline loops: CDR1 SGHRS, CDR2 YFSETQ. The CDR3 runs to 14 residues. As DNA, the CDR3 is TGCGCCAGCAGCTTGGAGTGGGGGTATTATGGCTACACCTTC. It specifies CASSLEWGYYGYTF.

To note about this clonotype: A much more abundant neighbour one base away suggests this may be a read error. The J gene is TRBJ2-5, the V gene TRBV7-9; TRBD1 aligns across 7 bases. Germline values: CDR1 SEHNR, CDR2 FQNEAQ (reference sequence). The CDR3 runs 14 residues. Here the CDR3 reads CASSPAGGREIQYF. CDR3 sequence (DNA): TGTGCCAGCAGCCCCGCAGGGGGTAGGGAGATCCAGTACTTC. The full variable domain, in which reference TRBV7-9 and TRBJ2-5 provide the parts outside the CDR3, is DTGVSQNPRHKITKRGQNVTFRCDPISEHNRLYWYRQTLGQGPEFLTYFQNEAQLEKSRLLSDRFSAERPKGSFSTLEIQRTEQGDSAMYLCASSPAGGREIQYFGPGTRLLVL.

This clonotype appeared many times. The chain couples TRBV4-2 to TRBJ2-7, with D perhaps matching TRBD2 (6 bases). Trimming cost V 3 bases and J 0 bases, with 15 bases left between them. CDR1 and CDR2 from the germline V gene are LGHNA and YNFKEQ. The CDR3 extends over 16 amino acids. The CDR3 spells CASSQGSGVGSYEQYF. In DNA, the CDR3 is TGTGCCAGCAGCCAGGGTTCGGGGGTTGGCTCCTACGAGCAGTACTTC.

By proportion, this clonotype is medium-sized. The chain combines TRBV7-9 with TRBJ2-7; D gene ambiguous. This CDR3 has 15 amino acids. V was cut by 1 base and J by 2 bases, with 12 bases left in between. Germline V gene sequence: CDR1 SEHNR, CDR2 FQNEAQ (reference sequence). CDR3 in DNA: TGTGCCAGCAGCTTAGGTCCAACGACGACCTACGAGCAGTACTTC. The encoded protein is CASSLGPTTTYEQYF. Together with reference TRBV7-9 and TRBJ2-7, the CDR3 gives the full variable domain: DTGVSQNPRHKITKRGQNVTFRCDPISEHNRLYWYRQTLGQGPEFLTYFQNEAQLEKSRLLSDRFSAERPKGSFSTLEIQRTEQGDSAMYLCASSLGPTTTYEQYFGPGTRLTVT.

This clonotype was found many times. The gene calls are TRBV27 and TRBJ2-3, with D possibly matching TRBD2 (5 bases). The CDR3 length is 16 residues. The germline CDR1 and CDR2 sequences are MNHEY and SMNVEV (reference sequence). The germline V and J ends were trimmed by 6 bases and 4 bases, with 20 bases remaining between them. The CDR3 here is CASSWVGVRDADTQYF. CDR3 DNA sequence: TGTGCCAGCAGCTGGGTGGGAGTTAGGGATGCAGATACGCAGTATTTT.

This clonotype was counted at least ten times. The genes are TRBV29-1 and TRBJ2-1, with 9 bases identical to TRBD2. Trimming removed 6 bases from V and 8 bases from J; junction bases left unmatched: 5. Germline CDR1 and CDR2: SQVTM and ANQGSEA. The CDR3 extends over 12 amino acids. This CDR3 is CSVAGTSYEQFF. In DNA, the CDR3 is TGCAGCGTCGCCGGGACTAGCTATGAGCAGTTCTTC.

This clonotype was detected many times. The chain uses TRBV29-1 and TRBJ2-7; D uncertain. This CDR3 comprises 13 residues. V was trimmed by 1 base and J by 0 bases, leaving 7 bases between them. CDR1 and CDR2 (germline): SQVTM, ANQGSEA. The CDR3 nucleotides read TGCAGCGTTGAAGCCCAGCCCTCCTACGAGCAGTACTTC. Translation gives CSVEAQPSYEQYF.

This clonotype was detected a few times. The chain links TRBV18 to TRBJ2-7; D gene uncertain. The V gene's germline CDR1 is KGHSH and CDR2 LQKENI. This CDR3 is built from 16 residues. The V end was cut by 4 bases, the J end by 4 bases, with 20 bases between. CDR3 loop: CASSHVGRTLGYEQYF. The CDR3, as DNA: TGTGCCAGCTCACACGTGGGCAGAACCCTCGGTTACGAGCAGTACTTC.

This clonotype was picked up many times. This sequence joins TRBV7-2 and TRBJ2-7; 8 positions match TRBD2. Unmatched junction bases numbered 5, after V lost 1 base and J lost 3 bases. The length of the CDR3 is 15 residues. Germline assignment: CDR1 SGHTA and CDR2 FQGNSA. Here the CDR3 DNA reads TGTGCCAGCAGCTTAGTTCCAGCGGGGGACTACGAGCAGTACTTC. It codes for CASSLVPAGDYEQYF.

This clonotype was counted at least ten times. The chain combines TRBV14 with TRBJ2-7; D is unclear. V lost 1 base to trimming and J lost 1 base, with 8 bases between them. The CDR3 totals 14 residues. Germline CDR1 SGHDN, CDR2 FVKESK. DNA for the CDR3: TGTGCCAGCAGCCAAGGGCCCGGGTCCTACGAGCAGTACTTC. The encoded protein is CASSQGPGSYEQYF. Combining the CDR3 with reference TRBV14 and TRBJ2-7 gives the whole variable domain EAGVTQFPSHSVIEKGQTVTLRCDPISGHDNLYWYRRVMGKEIKFLLHFVKESKQDESGMPNNRFLAERTGGTYSTLKVQPAELEDSGVYFCASSQGPGSYEQYFGPGTRLTVT.

This clonotype was seen ten or more times. This chain uses TRBV29-1 with TRBJ2-1, with D unresolved. This CDR3 is 13 amino acids long. The V and J ends lost 5 bases and 8 bases respectively, with 16 bases between them. CDR1 and CDR2 (germline): SQVTM, ANQGSEA. Here the CDR3 DNA reads TGCAGCGTTAACGTGGTGTCGCCCGATGAGCAGTTCTTC. Protein sequence: CSVNVVSPDEQFF.

In its sample, this clonotype was seen many times. The V call is TRBV6-5, the J call TRBJ2-7, with unresolved D. CDR1 MNHEY and CDR2 SVGAGI come from the germline V gene. CDR3 size: 13 residues. Trimming stripped 3 bases from V and 3 bases from J, with 9 bases between. CDR3 loop: CASSYAVGYEQYF. DNA of the CDR3: TGTGCCAGCAGTTATGCCGTGGGCTACGAGCAGTACTTC.

This clonotype was found many times. The chain links TRBV21-1 to TRBJ2-7. TRBV21-1 counts as a pseudogene. The CDR3 sequence is 17 residues long. The CDR3 region has the DNA TGTGCCAGCAGCAAACAGGTCGTTAGCTCGCCGGACCACGAGCAGTACTTC. Translating it yields CASSKQVVSSPDHEQYF.

Ten or more counts support this clonotype. The CDR3, as DNA: TGTGCCACCAGCAGAGTCGGACTAGCGGACACCGGGGAGCTGTTTTTT. Protein product: CATSRVGLADTGELFF. The chain uses TRBV15 and TRBJ2-2; 10 nucleotides match TRBD2. The CDR3 length is 16 residues. J was trimmed by 3 bases and V by 1 base; bases with no gene match: 2. The germline V gene encodes CDR1 LNHNV and CDR2 YYDKDF (reference sequence).